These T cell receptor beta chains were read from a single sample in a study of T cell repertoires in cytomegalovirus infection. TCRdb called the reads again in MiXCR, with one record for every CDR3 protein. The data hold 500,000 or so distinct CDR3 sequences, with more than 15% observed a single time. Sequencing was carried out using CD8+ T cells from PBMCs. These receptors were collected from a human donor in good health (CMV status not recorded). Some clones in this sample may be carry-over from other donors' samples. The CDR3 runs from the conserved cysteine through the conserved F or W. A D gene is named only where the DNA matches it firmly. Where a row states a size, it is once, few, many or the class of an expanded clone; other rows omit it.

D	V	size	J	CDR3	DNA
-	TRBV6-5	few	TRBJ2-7	CASSYSKIHEQYF	TGTGCCAGCAGTTACTCGAAAATCCACGAGCAGTACTTC
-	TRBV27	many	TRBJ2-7	CASSLDARTYEQYF	TGTGCCAGCAGTTTAGATGCTAGGACCTACGAGCAGTACTTC
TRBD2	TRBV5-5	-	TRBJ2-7	CASSPGLAGADEQYF	TGTGCCAGCAGCCCAGGACTAGCGGGAGCCGACGAGCAGTACTTC
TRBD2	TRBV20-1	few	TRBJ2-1	CSARYSGDYNEQFF	TGCAGTGCTAGATACAGCGGGGACTACAATGAGCAGTTCTTC
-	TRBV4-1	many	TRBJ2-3	CASSQQHQITDTQYF	TGCGCCAGCAGCCAACAGCATCAGATCACAGATACGCAGTATTTT
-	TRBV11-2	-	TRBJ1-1	CASILGRTSEAVF	TGTGCCAGCATCTTAGGTCGGACTTCTGAAGCTGTCTTT
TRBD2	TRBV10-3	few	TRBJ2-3	CATEAPGLAGDIAGTDTQYF	TGTGCCACCGAGGCACCGGGACTAGCGGGGGACATCGCGGGTACAGATACGCAGTATTTT
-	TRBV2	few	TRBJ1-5	CASSEARMGVGNQPQHF	TGTGCCAGCAGTGAGGCTCGGATGGGAGTAGGCAATCAGCCCCAGCATTTT
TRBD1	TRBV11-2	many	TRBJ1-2	CASSLSPGQGAENYGYTF	TGTGCCAGCAGCTTATCTCCGGGACAGGGGGCGGAGAACTATGGCTACACCTTC
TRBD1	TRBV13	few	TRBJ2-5	CASSTPTGGEETQYF	TGTGCCAGCAGCACGCCTACAGGGGGCGAGGAGACCCAGTACTTC
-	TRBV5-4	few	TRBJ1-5	CASSSDTYQPQHF	TGTGCCAGCAGCTCTGACACCTATCAGCCCCAGCATTTT
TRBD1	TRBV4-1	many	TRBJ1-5	CASSHTAGGQPQHF	TGCGCCAGCAGCCACACCGCAGGGGGCCAGCCCCAGCATTTT
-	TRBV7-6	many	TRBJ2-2	CASSSSFYTGELFF	TGTGCCAGCAGCTCATCCTTTTACACCGGGGAGCTGTTTTTT
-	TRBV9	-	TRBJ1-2	CASGSGRGRYGYTF	TGTGCCAGCGGATCGGGCAGGGGACGGTATGGCTACACCTTC
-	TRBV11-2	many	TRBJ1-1	CASSWGGGTEAFF	TGTGCCAGCAGCTGGGGTGGAGGAACTGAAGCTTTCTTT
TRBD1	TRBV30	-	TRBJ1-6	CAWSDRGLLWSPLHF	TGTGCCTGGAGTGACAGGGGGCTTCTGTGGTCACCCCTCCACTTT
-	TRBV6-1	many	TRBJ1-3	CASRHGGQLLTGNTIYF	TGTGCCAGCAGACACGGGGGCCAACTCCTAACTGGAAACACCATATATTTT
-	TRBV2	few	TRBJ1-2	CASSERISQEGYTF	TGTGCCAGCAGTGAACGGATAAGCCAAGAGGGCTACACCTTC
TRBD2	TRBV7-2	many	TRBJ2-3	CASSRPGTSGTDTQYF	TGTGCCAGCAGCCGTCCCGGGACTAGCGGCACAGATACGCAGTATTTT